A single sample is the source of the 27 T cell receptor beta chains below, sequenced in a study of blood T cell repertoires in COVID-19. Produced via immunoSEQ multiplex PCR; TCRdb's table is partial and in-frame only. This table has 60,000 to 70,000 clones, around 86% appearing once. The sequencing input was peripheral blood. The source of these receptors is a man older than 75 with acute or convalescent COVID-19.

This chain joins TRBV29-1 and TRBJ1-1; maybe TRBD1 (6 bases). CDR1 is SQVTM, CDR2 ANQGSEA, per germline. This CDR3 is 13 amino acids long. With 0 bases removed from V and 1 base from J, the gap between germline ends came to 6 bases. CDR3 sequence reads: CSVEDRGNTEAFF. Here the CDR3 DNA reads TGCAGCGTTGAAGACAGGGGGAACACTGAAGCTTTCTTT.

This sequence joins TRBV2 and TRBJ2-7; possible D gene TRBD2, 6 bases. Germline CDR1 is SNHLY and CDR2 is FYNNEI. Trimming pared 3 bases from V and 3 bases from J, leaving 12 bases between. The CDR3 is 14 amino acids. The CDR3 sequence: CASSDRLVGYEQYF. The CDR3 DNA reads TGTGCCAGCAGTGACCGACTAGTTGGCTACGAGCAGTACTTC.

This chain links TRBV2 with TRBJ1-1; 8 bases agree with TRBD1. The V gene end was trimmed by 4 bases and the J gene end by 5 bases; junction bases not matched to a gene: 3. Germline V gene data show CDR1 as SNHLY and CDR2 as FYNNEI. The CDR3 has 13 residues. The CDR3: CASSADRETEAFF. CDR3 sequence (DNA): TGTGCCAGCAGTGCGGACAGGGAGACTGAAGCTTTCTTT.

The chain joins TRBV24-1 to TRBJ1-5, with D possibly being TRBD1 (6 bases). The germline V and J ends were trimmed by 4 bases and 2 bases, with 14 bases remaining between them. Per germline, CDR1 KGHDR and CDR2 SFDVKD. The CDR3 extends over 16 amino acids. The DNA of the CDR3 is TGTGCCACCAGTGACCGGGACAAGGGGGGCAATCAGCCCCAGCATTTT. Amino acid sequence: CATSDRDKGGNQPQHF.

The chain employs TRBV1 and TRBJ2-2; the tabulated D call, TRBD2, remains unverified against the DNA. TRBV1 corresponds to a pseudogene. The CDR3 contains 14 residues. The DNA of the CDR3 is TGCACCAGAGAAGCGGGAGAGAACACCGGGGAGCTGTTTTTT. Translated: CTREAGENTGELFF.

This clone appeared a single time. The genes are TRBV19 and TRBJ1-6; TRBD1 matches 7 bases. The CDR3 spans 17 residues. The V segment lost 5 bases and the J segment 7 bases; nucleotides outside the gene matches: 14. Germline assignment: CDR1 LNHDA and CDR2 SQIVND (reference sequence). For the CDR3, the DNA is TGTGCCAGTAGTGCTGCCAACCCCCGGGACAGAAATTCACCCCTCCACTTT. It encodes CASSAANPRDRNSPLHF.

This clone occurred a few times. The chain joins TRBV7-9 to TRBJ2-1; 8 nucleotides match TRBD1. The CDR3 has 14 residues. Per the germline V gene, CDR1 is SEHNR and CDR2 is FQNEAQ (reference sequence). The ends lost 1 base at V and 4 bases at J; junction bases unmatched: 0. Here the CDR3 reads CASSLGDRYNEQFF. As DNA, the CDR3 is TGTGCCAGCAGCTTAGGGGACAGGTACAATGAGCAGTTCTTC. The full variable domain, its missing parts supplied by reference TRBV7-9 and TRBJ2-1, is DTGVSQNPRHKITKRGQNVTFRCDPISEHNRLYWYRQTLGQGPEFLTYFQNEAQLEKSRLLSDRFSAERPKGSFSTLEIQRTEQGDSAMYLCASSLGDRYNEQFFGPGTRLTVL.

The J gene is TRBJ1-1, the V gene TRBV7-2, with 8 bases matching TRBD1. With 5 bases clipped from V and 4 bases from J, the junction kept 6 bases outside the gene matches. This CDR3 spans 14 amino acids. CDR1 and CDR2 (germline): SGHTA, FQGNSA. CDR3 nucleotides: TGTGCCAGCAGCCAACAGGGGGGTGGCACTGAAGCTTTCTTT. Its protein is CASSQQGGGTEAFF. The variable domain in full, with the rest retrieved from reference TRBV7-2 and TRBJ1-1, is GAGVSQSPSNKVTEKGKDVELRCDPISGHTALYWYRQSLGQGLEFLIYFQGNSAPDKSGLPSDRFSAERTGGSVSTLTIQRTQQEDSAVYLCASSQQGGGTEAFFGQGTRLTVV.

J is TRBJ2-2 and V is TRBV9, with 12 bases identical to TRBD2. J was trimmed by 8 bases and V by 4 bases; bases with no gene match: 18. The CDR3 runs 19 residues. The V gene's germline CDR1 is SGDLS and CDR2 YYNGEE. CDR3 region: CASSSRGGLAGGPGGELFF. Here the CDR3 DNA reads TGTGCCAGCAGCTCTAGAGGGGGTCTAGCGGGAGGGCCTGGTGGGGAGCTGTTTTTT.

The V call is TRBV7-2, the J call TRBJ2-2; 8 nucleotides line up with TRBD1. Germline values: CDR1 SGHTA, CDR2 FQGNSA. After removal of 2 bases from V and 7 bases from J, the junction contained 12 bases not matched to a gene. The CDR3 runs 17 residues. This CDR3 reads CASSLRRAQGAGGELFF. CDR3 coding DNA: TGTGCCAGCAGCTTAAGGAGGGCCCAGGGGGCTGGCGGGGAGCTGTTTTTT.

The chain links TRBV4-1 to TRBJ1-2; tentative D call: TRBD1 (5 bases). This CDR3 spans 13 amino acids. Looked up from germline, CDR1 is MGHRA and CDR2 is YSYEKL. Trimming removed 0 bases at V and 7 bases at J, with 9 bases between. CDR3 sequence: CASSQEGRGGYTF. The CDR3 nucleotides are TGCGCCAGCAGCCAAGAGGGGCGTGGTGGCTACACCTTC.

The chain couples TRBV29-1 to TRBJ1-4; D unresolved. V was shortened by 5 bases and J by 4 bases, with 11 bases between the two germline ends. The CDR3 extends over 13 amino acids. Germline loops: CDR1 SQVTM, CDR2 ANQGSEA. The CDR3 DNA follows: TGCAGCGTTAGGAGGGCCCTTAATGAAAAACTGTTTTTT. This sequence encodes CSVRRALNEKLFF.

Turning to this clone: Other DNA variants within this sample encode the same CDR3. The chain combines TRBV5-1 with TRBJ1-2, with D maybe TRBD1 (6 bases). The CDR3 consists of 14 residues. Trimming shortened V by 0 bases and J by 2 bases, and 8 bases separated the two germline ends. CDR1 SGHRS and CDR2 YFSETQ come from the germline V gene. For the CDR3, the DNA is TGCGCCAGCAGCTTGGACAGGGACAACTATGGCTACACCTTC. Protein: CASSLDRDNYGYTF.

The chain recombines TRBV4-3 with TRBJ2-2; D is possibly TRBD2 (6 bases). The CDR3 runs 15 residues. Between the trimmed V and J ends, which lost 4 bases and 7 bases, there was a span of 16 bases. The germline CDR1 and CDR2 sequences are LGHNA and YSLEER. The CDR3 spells CASSPTPGGNGELFF. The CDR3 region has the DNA TGCGCCAGCAGCCCGACTCCCGGGGGTAACGGGGAGCTGTTTTTT.

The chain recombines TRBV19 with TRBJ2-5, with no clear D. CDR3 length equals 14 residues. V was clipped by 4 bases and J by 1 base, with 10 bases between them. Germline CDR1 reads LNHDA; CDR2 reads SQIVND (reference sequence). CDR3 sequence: CASSNANSQETQYF. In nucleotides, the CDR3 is TGTGCCAGTAGTAATGCCAACAGCCAAGAGACCCAGTACTTC.

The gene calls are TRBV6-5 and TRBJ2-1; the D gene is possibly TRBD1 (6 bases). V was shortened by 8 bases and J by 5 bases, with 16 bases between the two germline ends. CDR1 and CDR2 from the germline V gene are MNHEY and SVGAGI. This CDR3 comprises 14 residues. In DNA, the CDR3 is TGTGCCAGCCGCCTTGGGGGCGCGGACAATGAGCAGTTCTTC. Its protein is CASRLGGADNEQFF.

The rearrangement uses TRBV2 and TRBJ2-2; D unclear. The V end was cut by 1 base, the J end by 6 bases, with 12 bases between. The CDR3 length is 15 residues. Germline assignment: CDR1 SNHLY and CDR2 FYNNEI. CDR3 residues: CASSEDYRGAGELFF. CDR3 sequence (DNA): TGTGCCAGCAGTGAAGATTACCGAGGAGCCGGGGAGCTGTTTTTT.

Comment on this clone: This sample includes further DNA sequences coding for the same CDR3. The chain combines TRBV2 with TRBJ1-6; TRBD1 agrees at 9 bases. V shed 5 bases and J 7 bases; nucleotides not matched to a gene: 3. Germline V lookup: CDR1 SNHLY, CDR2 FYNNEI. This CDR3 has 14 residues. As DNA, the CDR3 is TGTGCCAGCAGTCCGGACAGGGGAAATTCACCCCTCCACTTT. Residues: CASSPDRGNSPLHF.

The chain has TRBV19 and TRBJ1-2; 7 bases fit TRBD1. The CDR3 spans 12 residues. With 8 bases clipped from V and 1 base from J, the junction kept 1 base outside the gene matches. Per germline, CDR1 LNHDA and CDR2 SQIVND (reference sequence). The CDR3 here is CASRDSNYGYTF. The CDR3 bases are TGTGCCAGTCGGGACAGTAACTATGGCTACACCTTC. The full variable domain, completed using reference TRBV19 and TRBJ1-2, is DGGITQSPKYLFRKEGQNVTLSCEQNLNHDAMYWYRQDPGQGLRLIYYSQIVNDFQKGDIAEGYSVSREKKESFPLTVTSAQKNPTAFYLCASRDSNYGYTFGSGTRLTVV.

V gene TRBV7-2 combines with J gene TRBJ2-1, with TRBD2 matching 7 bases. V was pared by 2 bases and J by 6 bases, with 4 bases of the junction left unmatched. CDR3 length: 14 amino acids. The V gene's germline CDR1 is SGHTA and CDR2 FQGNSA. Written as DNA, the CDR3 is TGTGCCAGCAGCTTACCTAGCGGAATCAATGAGCAGTTCTTC. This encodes CASSLPSGINEQFF.

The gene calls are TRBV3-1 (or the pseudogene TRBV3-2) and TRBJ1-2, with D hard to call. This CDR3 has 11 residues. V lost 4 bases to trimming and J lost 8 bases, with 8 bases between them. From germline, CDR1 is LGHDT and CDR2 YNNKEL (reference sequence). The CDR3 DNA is TGTGCCAGCAGCCGCCTTGAGGGCTACACCTTC. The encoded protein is CASSRLEGYTF.

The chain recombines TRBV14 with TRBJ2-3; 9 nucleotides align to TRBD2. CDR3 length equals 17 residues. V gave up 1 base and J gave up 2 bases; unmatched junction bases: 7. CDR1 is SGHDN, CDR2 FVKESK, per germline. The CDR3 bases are TGTGCCAGCAGCCAAGGGACGGGACTAGCTAACACAGATACGCAGTATTTT. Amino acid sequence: CASSQGTGLANTDTQYF.

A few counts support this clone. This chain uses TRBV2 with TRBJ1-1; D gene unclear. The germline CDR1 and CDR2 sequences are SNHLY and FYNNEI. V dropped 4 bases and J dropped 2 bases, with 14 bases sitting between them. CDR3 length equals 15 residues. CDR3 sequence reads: CASSVGLGGNTEAFF. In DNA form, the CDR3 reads TGTGCCAGCAGTGTTGGCCTTGGCGGAAACACTGAAGCTTTCTTT.

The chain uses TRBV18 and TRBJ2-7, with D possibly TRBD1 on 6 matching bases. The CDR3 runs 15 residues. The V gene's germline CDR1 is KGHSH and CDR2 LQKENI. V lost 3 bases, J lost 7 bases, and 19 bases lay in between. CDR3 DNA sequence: TGTGCCAGCTCACCCACAGGGCCTCCCCTTTGGGAGCAGTACTTC. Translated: CASSPTGPPLWEQYF.

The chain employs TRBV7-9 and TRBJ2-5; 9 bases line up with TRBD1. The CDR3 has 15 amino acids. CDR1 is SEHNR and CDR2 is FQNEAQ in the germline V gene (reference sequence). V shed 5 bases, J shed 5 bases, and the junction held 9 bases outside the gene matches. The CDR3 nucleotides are TGTGCCAGCAGCCCACCCGGGACAGGGACGGAGACCCAGTACTTC. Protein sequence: CASSPPGTGTETQYF.

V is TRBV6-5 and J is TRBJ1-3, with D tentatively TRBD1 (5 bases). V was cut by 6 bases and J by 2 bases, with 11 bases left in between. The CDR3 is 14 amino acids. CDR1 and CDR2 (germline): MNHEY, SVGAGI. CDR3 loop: CASRQASTGNTIYF. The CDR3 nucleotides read TGTGCCAGCAGACAGGCCAGCACTGGAAACACCATATATTTT.

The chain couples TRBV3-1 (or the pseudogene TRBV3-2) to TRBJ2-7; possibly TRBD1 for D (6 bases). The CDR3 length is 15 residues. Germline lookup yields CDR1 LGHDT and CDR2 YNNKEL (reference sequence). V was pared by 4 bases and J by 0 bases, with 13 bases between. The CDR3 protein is CASSPWDKFSYEQYF. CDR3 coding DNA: TGTGCCAGCAGCCCATGGGACAAATTCTCCTACGAGCAGTACTTC.